The T cell receptor beta chain described here comes from a study of shared clonotypes between healthy human individuals. Each of the donors was a healthy adult who was HIV-negative and had not had a recent acute infection or vaccination. Each sample came from a Caucasian adult donor living in Nashville, Tennessee. Samples underwent the assay at deep level. How the authors handled the data: ImmunoSEQ output lacked quality scores and full-length reads, limiting matched filtering. The data were produced by immunoSEQ multiplex PCR, yet TCRdb's version contains in-frame clones alone and is incomplete. V and J calls and clone size are as listed in that table; D and trimming were resolved from the DNA. The sample consists of 2 million to 2.5 million clones, roughly 93% of them appearing once. CDR3 size: 16 residues. Germline CDR1 and CDR2: SEHNR and FQNEAQ (reference sequence). Trimming cost V 2 bases and J 4 bases, with 15 bases left between them.

The V gene is TRBV7-9, the J gene TRBJ2-1; perhaps TRBD2 as D (5 bases). This clonotype originated in a man aged 18-30 years in good health. Some clones in this sample may be carry-over from other donors' samples. The sequencing sample was made of naive CD4+ T cells from PBMCs. Indicated subset: CD45RA+ positively selected. CDR3 DNA: TGTGCCAGCAGCTTACGTACTAGGCTATTATACAATGAGCAGTTCTTC. Protein sequence: CASSLRTRLLYNEQFF. The full variable domain, its missing parts supplied by reference TRBV7-9 and TRBJ2-1, is DTGVSQNPRHKITKRGQNVTFRCDPISEHNRLYWYRQTLGQGPEFLTYFQNEAQLEKSRLLSDRFSAERPKGSFSTLEIQRTEQGDSAMYLCASSLRTRLLYNEQFFGPGTRLTVL.